The 2 T cell receptor beta chains listed next were all sequenced from one sample in a study of cytomegalovirus exposure and HLA in healthy donors. PCR employed 60 Vbeta and 13 Jbeta primers. Method: immunoSEQ multiplex PCR; TCRdb's copy keeps in-frame clones and lacks some. The sample yields about 110,000 clones, roughly 80% seen once. Sample: PBMCs. These receptors were taken from a man aged 50-60 years in good health and CMV-seronegative.

The V call is TRBV2, the J call TRBJ2-7; D not resolved. V gave up 2 bases and J gave up 1 base, with 3 bases separating them. The germline gives CDR1 SNHLY, CDR2 FYNNEI. The CDR3 runs 12 residues. The CDR3 protein is CASSELSYEQYF. The CDR3 bases are TGTGCCAGCAGTGAACTTTCCTACGAGCAGTACTTC.

The J gene is TRBJ2-5, the V gene TRBV27; D possibly corresponds to TRBD2 (5 bases). The CDR3 is 16 residues long. V lost 5 bases and J lost 1, with 17 bases in between. Germline values: CDR1 MNHEY, CDR2 SMNVEV (reference sequence). The CDR3 loop reads CASSGSEGSPQETQYF. Written as DNA, the CDR3 is TGTGCCAGCAGTGGTTCAGAGGGAAGCCCCCAAGAGACCCAGTACTTC.